The TCR beta chain described here comes from a study of cytomegalovirus exposure and HLA in healthy donors (dated by TCRdb to the late 2010s). About the investigation overall: According to a later analysis, the roughly 120 validation repertoires were produced on the same platform as the roughly 600 repertoires of the first cohort. The study was designed to test whether signatures of past pathogen exposure could be identified by cataloging public T cell receptors. A separate validation cohort of roughly 110 different subjects was used in addition to the roughly 670-subject first cohort. To predict cytomegalovirus infection status, the study combined high-throughput TCR immunosequencing, statistical association of individual TCRs with disease status, and machine learning. Findings and caveats that apply to the study as a whole: A later analysis lacked HLA typing for the validation cohort, so it scored co-occurrence in that cohort across all 120 or so repertoires. Most TCR sequences were seen in very few donors, while some public TCRs were found in many individuals. The study listed 164 TCR beta chains as associated with cytomegalovirus. It was suggested by the authors that the approach could potentially be generalized to other disease states and immunological phenotypes. In vitro tests confirmed that a few of the cytomegalovirus-associated TCR beta chains recognize cytomegalovirus antigens. The classifier was reported to diagnose cytomegalovirus status with high specificity and sensitivity in both the original and validation cohorts. A later analysis found that TCRs clustered in the first cohort also tended to co-occur in the roughly 110 validation repertoires, with 94% of cluster scores above 0.

Library construction relied on the immunoSEQ multiplex PCR assay. As for the authors' bioinformatics: A statistical classification framework was built to diagnose cytomegalovirus status from the catalog of TCR beta chain sequences. TCRdb re-hosts the immuneACCESS table, in-frame sequences only. Its copies lack some clones; in the studies checked, an unresolved V gene accounts for under half of them, and the cause for the rest is not known. V and J calls and clone size are given by that table; D and trimming were obtained from the DNA. This sample is represented by over 250,000 clones; 86% of them were singletons. Around 1% of the sample rests with the top ten. Worth noting for this clone: Its antigen is still unknown. Base qualities are not provided; no much larger clone lies one nucleotide away.

Trimming costs V 8 bases and J 2 bases, and their ends lie 12 bases apart. The germline V gene provides CDR1 MNHEY and CDR2 SVGAGI. Taken from cysteine to phenylalanine, the CDR3 has 14 residues. Kept here is only the CDR3 DNA, which spans 42 bases and is read in frame from base 1. The donors were included in the validation cohort of 100 to 150 subjects, a group kept apart from the roughly 700-subject first cohort. The rearranged segments are TRBV6-5 and TRBJ2-2; matching of 5 bases hints at TRBD1 as the D gene. The clonotype was recovered from a woman under 30 in good health and CMV-seronegative. Sequenced sample: PBMCs. The CDR3 loop reads CASLGRVNTGELFF. The DNA sequence is TGTGCCAGCCTTGGCAGGGTTAACACCGGGGAGCTGTTTTTT.